This TCR beta chain was obtained from a study of cytomegalovirus exposure and HLA in healthy donors. Regarding the study as a whole: In a later analysis, TCR association rates varied by HLA locus: DRB1 most, HLA-C fewest. Earlier results showed most TCR beta V segments being productive about 87% or about 30% of the time. Relative to the 666-donor mean, N-insertions were reportedly fewer in an Asian-associated ancestry cluster in a later analysis. Many donors carried some public TCRs, although rarity characterized most TCR sequences.

Per germline, CDR1 SEHNR and CDR2 FQNEAQ (reference sequence). The CDR3 contains 15 residues. V was clipped by 5 bases and J by 4 bases, with 15 bases between them. Use of 60 Vbeta and 13 Jbeta primers characterized the PCR. Assay used: immunoSEQ multiplex PCR; TCRdb lists only in-frame clones, some missing. The sample lists 150,000 to 250,000 clones, about four fifths occurring once. As regards this clone: Its antigen remains unidentified.

Sequenced input: PBMCs. The sequence derives from a boy under 10 years old in good health and CMV-seronegative. The chain links TRBV7-9 to TRBJ2-1; the D gene is possibly TRBD1 (6 bases). The CDR3 sequence: CASSPSRTDYNEQFF. CDR3 DNA: TGTGCCAGCAGCCCGAGCAGGACAGATTACAATGAGCAGTTCTTC.